The clone carrying this T cell receptor beta chain has more than one count but fewer than ten. This sample is drawn from a study of T-cell reconstitution after alpha-beta-depleted transplantation in children. During its preparation, the TCRbeta library received unique molecular identifiers. TCRdb re-derived calls from the PCR reads in MiXCR, one entry per CDR3 protein. This sample has some 390,000 distinct CDR3 sequences; approximately 20% occur once, and the top ten carry over 3.5%. V was trimmed by 5 bases and J by 7 bases, leaving 14 bases between them. CDR3 size: 13 residues. V is TRBV12-3 or TRBV12-4 and J is TRBJ1-1; D gene uncertain. The sample in question was PBMCs from the stem cell graft donor, obtained from the stem cell graft. This receptor was obtained from a human donor who donated a stem cell graft to a child with acute myeloid leukemia. Here the CDR3 DNA reads TGTGCCAGCAGTCTGTTCTACGGTGATGAAGCTTTCTTT. It encodes CASSLFYGDEAFF.